These T cell receptor beta chains were read from a single sample in a study of T-cell reconstitution after alpha-beta-depleted transplantation in children. TCRdb re-analysed the PCR reads in MiXCR, keeping a single row per CDR3 protein. The table lists about 610,000 distinct CDR3 sequences, roughly a tenth of them singletons, with roughly 4% in the top ten. Source: PBMCs from the stem cell graft donor, taken from the stem cell graft. The receptors were sampled from a human donor who donated a stem cell graft to a child with acute myeloid leukemia. Both conserved end residues are part of each CDR3. Each record gives: clone size, V gene, J gene, D gene, CDR3 DNA, CDR3 protein. The D gene is left open where the match is weak. Where a row states a size, it is once, few, many or the class of an expanded clone; other rows omit it.

>few|TRBV7-3|TRBJ2-7|.
TGTGCCAGCAGCCAAAGGGGTCGGGGAGACTACGAGCAGTACTTC
CASSQRGRGDYEQYF
>many|TRBV27|TRBJ1-1|.
TGTGCCAGCAGAAATGTAGGGGCCAACACTGAAGCTTTCTTT
CASRNVGANTEAFF
>.|TRBV5-4|TRBJ2-2|TRBD2
TGTGCCAGCAGCTTGAGGACTAGCGCCACCGGGGAGCTGTTTTTT
CASSLRTSATGELFF
>few|TRBV20-1|TRBJ2-3|TRBD2
TGCAGTGCTCAACCCTGGCGAAGCGGGAGGGCCTCAGATACGCAGTATTTT
CSAQPWRSGRASDTQYF
>.|TRBV15|TRBJ2-5|.
TGTGCCACGACCGTTGTGGGACCAAAAAAAGAGACCCAGTACTTC
CATTVVGPKKETQYF
>few|TRBV27|TRBJ2-3|.
TGTGCCAGCAGTACCTCCCCCGGAGGGGGTACGCAGTATTTT
CASSTSPGGGTQYF
>many|TRBV29-1|TRBJ2-2|TRBD1
TGCAGCGTACAGGGGGCCGGGGAGCTGTTTTTT
CSVQGAGELFF
>.|TRBV6-2/TRBV6-3|TRBJ1-1|TRBD1
TGTGCCAGCAGTACGTTCCGGGACAGGACTAACACTGAAGCTTTCTTT
CASSTFRDRTNTEAFF
>.|TRBV7-8|TRBJ2-2|TRBD2
TGTGCCAGCAGCGCGACGGGGGGGAACACCGGGGAGCTGTTTTTT
CASSATGGNTGELFF
>few|TRBV7-2|TRBJ1-1|.
TGTGCCAGCAGCTTAGCGCAGGTGGAAGCTTTCTTT
CASSLAQVEAFF
>.|TRBV6-2/TRBV6-3|TRBJ2-7|TRBD1
TGTGCCAGCAGAAAGACAGGGCCATCCTACGAGCAGTACTTC
CASRKTGPSYEQYF
>many|TRBV9|TRBJ2-5|.
TGTGCCAGCAGCAGAGAACCAGAGACCCAGTACTTC
CASSREPETQYF
>.|TRBV4-3|TRBJ2-5|.
TGCGCCAGCAGCCAAGATAGCGGAAAGACCCAGTACTTC
CASSQDSGKTQYF
>once|TRBV21-1|TRBJ2-7|.
TGTGCCAGCCGGGGCCGTGGGGTCGAGCAGTACTTC
CASRGRGVEQYF
>.|TRBV7-2|TRBJ2-5|TRBD2
TGTGCCAGCAGCTTAGCGACGGGGCTAGCGGGAGGAGAGACCCAGTACTTC
CASSLATGLAGGETQYF
>.|TRBV20-1|TRBJ2-1|.
TGCAGTGCTAGAGGCGTCGACAGCTCCTACAATGAGCAGTTCTTC
CSARGVDSSYNEQFF
>.|TRBV5-4|TRBJ1-2|TRBD1
TGTGCCAGCAGCCGGACAGGGGGGGACTATGGCTACACCTTC
CASSRTGGDYGYTF
>many|TRBV5-1|TRBJ1-1|.
TGCGCCAGCAGCTTGATGACGGACACTGAAGCTTTCTTT
CASSLMTDTEAFF
>.|TRBV29-1|TRBJ1-2|.
TGCAGCGTTGCTGGGGCAGGGTTTGGCTACACCTTC
CSVAGAGFGYTF
>few|TRBV5-1|TRBJ2-1|.
TGCGCCAGCAGCTTTGACCCCGGAGGGTCTGAGCAGTTCTTC
CASSFDPGGSEQFF
>few|TRBV20-1|TRBJ2-3|.
TGCAGTGCTAGTTGGGGTCCCGGTACGCAGTATTTT
CSASWGPGTQYF
>few|TRBV15|TRBJ2-7|TRBD2
TGTGCCACCAGCCGAGGGAGGGACGGCGCCTACGAGCAGTACTTC
CATSRGRDGAYEQYF
>few|TRBV6-2/TRBV6-3|TRBJ2-2|.
TGTGCCAGCAGTTACGGACACCCCAACACCGGGGAGCTGTTTTTT
CASSYGHPNTGELFF
>.|TRBV2|TRBJ1-6|.
TGTGCCATCAGCGCGGGGGGGGATAATTCACCCCTCCACTTT
CAISAGGDNSPLHF
>few|TRBV18|TRBJ1-4|.
TGTGCCAGCTCACCCTACGGGGCGGCAACTAATGAAAAACTGTTTTTT
CASSPYGAATNEKLFF
>.|TRBV5-1|TRBJ2-7|TRBD2
TGCGCCAGCAGCTTGGCTAGCGGATCCCACGAGCAGTACTTC
CASSLASGSHEQYF
>once|TRBV4-3|TRBJ2-1|TRBD2
TGCGCCAGCAGCCAAGATAATGCGGGAGGAGCCTACAATGAGCAGTTCTTC
CASSQDNAGGAYNEQFF
>many|TRBV5-1|TRBJ1-4|.
TGCGCCAGCAGCTTGGACGGCAGCCTGGGTGAAAAACTGTTTTTT
CASSLDGSLGEKLFF
>.|TRBV2|TRBJ2-4|.
TGTGCCAGCACCCGGGACCGATTAGCCAAAAACATTCAGTACTTC
CASTRDRLAKNIQYF
>many|TRBV12-3/TRBV12-4|TRBJ2-1|.
TGTGCCAGCAGTTTAAGGCAGGCCTACAATGAGCAGTTCTTC
CASSLRQAYNEQFF
>few|TRBV20-1|TRBJ1-1|.
TGCAGTGCTAGAGTTGGGGGGAGCATGAACACTGAAGCTTTCTTT
CSARVGGSMNTEAFF
>many|TRBV24-1|TRBJ2-1|.
TGTGCCACCAGTGATTTGAGGGGAGCCGGAGGACATGAGCAGTTCTTC
CATSDLRGAGGHEQFF
>many|TRBV6-2/TRBV6-3|TRBJ2-2|.
TGTGCCAGCAAGAATCCAGGGATCACCGGGGAGCTGTTTTTT
CASKNPGITGELFF
>.|TRBV20-1|TRBJ1-1|TRBD1
TGCAGTGCTAGAGATGGGACAGGGGGCCTGAAAGCTTTCTTT
CSARDGTGGLKAFF
>.|TRBV20-1|TRBJ2-5|TRBD2
TGCAGTGCTCATAGCGGGAGGTTCGAGGAGACCCAGTACTTC
CSAHSGRFEETQYF
>few|TRBV12-3/TRBV12-4|TRBJ1-4|.
TGTGCCAGCAGTTTAGTTGTTGGGGTTACTAATGAAAAACTGTTTTTT
CASSLVVGVTNEKLFF
>.|TRBV6-1|TRBJ2-7|TRBD2
TGTGCCAGTCGACTAGCGGTCGACTACGAGCAGTACTTC
CASRLAVDYEQYF
>.|TRBV5-1|TRBJ2-5|.
TGCGCCAGCAGCTTGGGGGCGCAGGGGGGAGAGACCCAGTACTTC
CASSLGAQGGETQYF
>few|TRBV20-1|TRBJ2-6|.
TGCAGTGCTAGAGATCAAGGCTTCTCTGGGGCCAACGTCCTGACTTTC
CSARDQGFSGANVLTF
>.|TRBV9|TRBJ1-1|.
TGTGCCAGCAGCGTAGCTGTGAGGGGGGGAGCTTTCTTT
CASSVAVRGGAFF
>.|TRBV18|TRBJ2-7|.
TGTGCCAGCTCACCGGGGGACGAGCAGTACTTC
CASSPGDEQYF
>many|TRBV29-1|TRBJ2-7|.
TGCAGCGTCCTGGAAACAGGATCCTACGAGCAGTACTTC
CSVLETGSYEQYF
>few|TRBV27|TRBJ2-1|TRBD1
TGTGCCAGCAGTTTATGGGACAGAGATAATGAGCAGTTCTTC
CASSLWDRDNEQFF
>.|TRBV14|TRBJ1-1|.
TGTGCCAGCAGCCAAGACCTATTCGGACCTGAAGCTTTCTTT
CASSQDLFGPEAFF
>.|TRBV11-2|TRBJ2-5|.
TGTGCCAGCACCCCCGGCACGGCGCGTGAGACCCAGTACTTC
CASTPGTARETQYF
>many|TRBV20-1|TRBJ2-7|.
TGCAGTGCTAGCGCCGACTTCCTGACCTACGAGCAGTACTTC
CSASADFLTYEQYF
>few|TRBV30|TRBJ2-2|.
TGTGCCTGGAGGCGCAGGGGTCCCGGGGAGCTGTTTTTT
CAWRRRGPGELFF
>few|TRBV6-5|TRBJ1-5|.
TGTGCCAGCAGCCCCGGGACACAAACTAAAAGAAGCAATCAGCCCCAGCATTTT
CASSPGTQTKRSNQPQHF
>many|TRBV29-1|TRBJ2-7|TRBD1
TGCAGCGTGGGGGACAGCCAAACACTATCGTACTTC
CSVGDSQTLSYF
>.|TRBV28|TRBJ2-7|TRBD1
TGTGCCAGCAGTATTCCCGGGACAGGGGACGAGCAGTACTTC
CASSIPGTGDEQYF
>.|TRBV6-2/TRBV6-3|TRBJ1-4|.
TGTGCCAGCAGTTATGGACAGACCGCTAATGAAAAACTGTTTTTT
CASSYGQTANEKLFF
>few|TRBV7-9|TRBJ1-2|.
TGTGCCAGCAGCTTAGCTTCAGGGGCTGGAGGCTATGGCTACACCTTC
CASSLASGAGGYGYTF
>.|TRBV12-3/TRBV12-4|TRBJ2-5|.
TGTGCCAGCAGTTTAGACCTAGGGAATTTGGAGACCCAGTACTTC
CASSLDLGNLETQYF
>few|TRBV12-3/TRBV12-4|TRBJ2-5|TRBD2
TGTGCCAGCAGTTGGGGAAGCGGGAGTGGTCAAGAGACCCAGTACTTC
CASSWGSGSGQETQYF
>.|TRBV3-1|TRBJ2-1|TRBD2
TGTACCATCAGCCTGCAGGTGGGTTGGACTAGCGGAAAAAATGAGCAGTTCTTC
CTISLQVGWTSGKNEQFF
>few|TRBV6-1|TRBJ2-2|TRBD2
TGTGCCAGCACAGCTTCTAGCGGGGGAAAGAACACCGGGGAGCTGTTTTTT
CASTASSGGKNTGELFF
>.|TRBV29-1|TRBJ2-5|.
TGCAGCGTTGAAGAATTGAGGACTGGGGTGGTTAGACAAGAGACCCAGTACTTC
CSVEELRTGVVRQETQYF